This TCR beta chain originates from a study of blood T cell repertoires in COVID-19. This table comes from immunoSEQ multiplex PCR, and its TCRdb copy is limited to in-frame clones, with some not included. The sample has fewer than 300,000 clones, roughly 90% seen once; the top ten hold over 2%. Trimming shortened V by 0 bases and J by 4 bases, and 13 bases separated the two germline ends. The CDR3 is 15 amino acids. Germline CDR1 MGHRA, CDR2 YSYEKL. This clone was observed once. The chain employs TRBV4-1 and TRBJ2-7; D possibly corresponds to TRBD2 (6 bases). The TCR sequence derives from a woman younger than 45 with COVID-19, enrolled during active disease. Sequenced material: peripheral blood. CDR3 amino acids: CASSQEEQGGYEQYF. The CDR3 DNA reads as TGCGCCAGCAGCCAAGAAGAACAAGGAGGGTACGAGCAGTACTTC.